This passage covers 28 T cell receptor beta chains from one sample sequenced in a study of blood T cell repertoires in COVID-19. Sequencing used immunoSEQ multiplex PCR; TCRdb keeps in-frame clones, though not all of them. Of about 300,000 clones in the sample, around 90% were seen once. The sample consisted of PBMCs or T cells enriched from blood (not recorded which). Receptors were obtained from a woman aged 18-29 years with acute COVID-19.

This clone was detected once. This chain's CDR3 is CASSLPGTKQYF. In DNA form, the CDR3 reads TGTGCCAGCAGCCTACCCGGGACTAAGCAGTACTTC. The chain joins TRBV7-3 to TRBJ2-7; 7 nucleotides align to TRBD2. The CDR3 length is 12 residues. CDR1 SGHTA and CDR2 FQGTGA come from the germline V gene. V shed 5 bases and J 8 bases; nucleotides not matched to a gene: 6. The whole variable domain, filled in from reference TRBV7-3 and TRBJ2-7, reads GAGVSQTPSNKVTEKGKYVELRCDPISGHTALYWYRQSLGQGPEFLIYFQGTGAADDSGLPNDRFFAVRPEGSVSTLKIQRTERGDSAVYLCASSLPGTKQYFGPGTRLTVT.

The chain employs TRBV18 and TRBJ2-1; D perhaps matches TRBD1 (6 bases). The ends were cut back, 2 bases at V and 7 bases at J, with 6 bases in the middle. The germline V gene has CDR1 KGHSH and CDR2 LQKENI. The CDR3 is made up of 12 amino acids. In DNA form, the CDR3 reads TGTGCCAGCTCACCAGACAGGAATGAGCAGTTCTTC. This gives the protein CASSPDRNEQFF.

The genes are TRBV28 and TRBJ2-7; 9 bases map to TRBD1. The V gene end was trimmed by 5 bases and the J gene end by 12 bases; junction bases not matched to a gene: 17. CDR1 is MDHEN and CDR2 is SYDVKM in the germline V gene. The CDR3 has 15 amino acids. The CDR3 DNA follows: TGTGCCAGCAGTCGAGCCACAGGGGGCGCGGTGTCTGCGTACTTC. This encodes CASSRATGGAVSAYF.

This clone has more than one count but fewer than ten. The genes are TRBV28 and TRBJ1-1; TRBD1 is a possible D gene (6 bases). The germline V and J ends were trimmed by 6 bases and 0 bases, with 20 bases remaining between them. CDR1 and CDR2 (germline): MDHEN, SYDVKM. The CDR3 runs 17 residues. The CDR3 sequence is CASSLPGHLGLNTEAFF. The CDR3 DNA reads as TGTGCCAGCAGCCTCCCGGGACACCTCGGATTGAACACTGAAGCTTTCTTT.

The rearrangement uses TRBV7-2 and TRBJ1-5; TRBD1 might be the D (5 bases). Trimming left V 5 bases short and J 9 bases short, with 23 bases between. Germline V lookup: CDR1 SGHTA, CDR2 FQGNSA. The CDR3 sequence is 16 residues long. The CDR3 reads CASSLGSGTPALPQHF. The CDR3 bases are TGTGCCAGCAGCCTAGGGAGCGGGACCCCCGCTTTGCCCCAGCATTTT.

The J gene is TRBJ2-7, the V gene TRBV24-1; 9 bases line up with TRBD1. Germline trimming cut 4 bases from V and 3 bases from J; bases unmatched to any gene: 6. Germline V gene lookup returns CDR1 KGHDR and CDR2 SFDVKD. The CDR3 runs 15 residues. CDR3 amino acids: CATSDSGTGYYEQYF. In DNA, the CDR3 is TGTGCCACCAGTGACTCCGGGACAGGGTACTACGAGCAGTACTTC.

V gene TRBV5-1 combines with J gene TRBJ1-1, with D tentatively TRBD1 (5 bases). The V gene's germline CDR1 is SGHRS and CDR2 YFSETQ. Trimming took 5 bases from V and 4 from J, leaving 12 bases between them. The CDR3 is 13 residues long. The CDR3 reads CASRRPGGTEAFF. DNA for the CDR3: TGCGCCAGCAGAAGACCCGGGGGCACTGAAGCTTTCTTT.

Note on this clone: The sample carries other DNA sequences with the same CDR3. This chain links TRBV5-1 with TRBJ1-1; 8 bases are a match to TRBD1. V gave up 2 bases and J gave up 7 bases; unmatched junction bases: 1. This CDR3 is 12 amino acids long. Germline V gene sequence: CDR1 SGHRS, CDR2 YFSETQ. CDR3 nucleotides: TGCGCCAGCAGCTTAGGACAGGGTGAAGCTTTCTTT. Residues: CASSLGQGEAFF.

This clone has just one count. The V gene is TRBV12-3 or TRBV12-4, the J gene TRBJ1-2; tentative D call: TRBD1 (6 bases). The CDR3 is 13 residues long. V was pared by 7 bases and J by 3 bases, with 12 bases between. The CDR3 nucleotides are TGTGCCAGCAACCCGACAGGCGACTATGGCTACACCTTC. This translates into CASNPTGDYGYTF.

A few counts support this clone. J is TRBJ2-7 and V is TRBV7-2, with 9 bases aligning to TRBD2. The J segment lost 6 bases and the V segment lost 5 bases, leaving 11 bases of the junction unmatched. Germline values: CDR1 SGHTA, CDR2 FQGNSA. CDR3 length: 15 amino acids. CDR3 in DNA: TGTGCCAGCAGCCCCGGGACTAGCAGCCGTCTCGAGCAGTACTTC. This codes for CASSPGTSSRLEQYF.

The gene calls are TRBV28 and TRBJ1-1; D is possibly TRBD1 (5 bases). The CDR3 covers 14 residues. V lost 7 bases and J lost 2, with 14 bases in between. Germline CDR1 reads MDHEN; CDR2 reads SYDVKM. CDR3 coding DNA: TGTGCCAGCACGGGGGGTCTCGGCAACACTGAAGCTTTCTTT. Protein sequence: CASTGGLGNTEAFF. Using reference TRBV28 and TRBJ1-1 for the parts outside the CDR3, the full variable domain is DVKVTQSSRYLVKRTGEKVFLECVQDMDHENMFWYRQDPGLGLRLIYFSYDVKMKEKGDIPEGYSVSREKKERFSLILESASTNQTSMYLCASTGGLGNTEAFFGQGTRLTVV.

The rearrangement uses TRBV6-4 and TRBJ1-2; tentative D call: TRBD1 (6 bases). CDR1 is MRHNA, CDR2 SNTAGT, per germline. The CDR3 is 15 residues long. Between the trimmed V and J ends, which lost 2 bases and 3 bases, there was a span of 13 bases. The CDR3 protein is CASSDPEQGYYGYTF. The CDR3 bases are TGTGCCAGCAGTGACCCGGAACAGGGATACTATGGCTACACCTTC.

The chain combines TRBV20-1 with TRBJ1-6; D is uncertain. CDR3 length: 14 amino acids. Between the trimmed V and J ends, which lost 3 bases and 6 bases, there was a span of 12 bases. Germline CDR1 reads DFQATT; CDR2 reads SNEGSKA (reference sequence). CDR3 in amino acids: CSASASGLNSPLHF. CDR3 nucleotide sequence: TGCAGTGCTAGTGCTTCTGGGCTTAATTCACCCCTCCACTTT.

The rearrangement links TRBV28 to TRBJ1-6, with D uncertain. Germline-derived CDR1 and CDR2 are MDHEN and SYDVKM. The CDR3 length is 18 residues. The ends were cut back, 1 base at V and 4 bases at J, with 17 bases in the middle. The CDR3 nucleotides read TGTGCCAGCAGTTTATCCATTCTTAAGGAGGGATATAATTCACCCCTCCACTTT. Its protein product is CASSLSILKEGYNSPLHF.

V gene TRBV5-6 combines with J gene TRBJ2-2; no clear D gene. V was shortened by 0 bases and J by 4 bases, with 4 bases between the two germline ends. The CDR3 runs to 13 residues. The germline V gene has CDR1 SGHDT and CDR2 YYEEEE. The CDR3: CASSLVSTGELFF. CDR3 nucleotides: TGTGCCAGCAGCTTGGTCAGCACCGGGGAGCTGTTTTTT.

V usage is TRBV7-9 and J usage is TRBJ1-4; no reliable D call. Trimming removed 1 base from V and 0 bases from J, with 6 bases in between. Germline V gives CDR1 SEHNR, CDR2 FQNEAQ (reference sequence). CDR3 length equals 15 residues. The CDR3 bases are TGTGCCAGCAGCTTAGTACTTGCAACTAATGAAAAACTGTTTTTT. Protein product: CASSLVLATNEKLFF.

V is TRBV27 and J is TRBJ1-3; D is unclear. The CDR3 spans 16 residues. V dropped 2 bases and J dropped 0 bases, with 11 bases sitting between them. Germline V gives CDR1 MNHEY, CDR2 SMNVEV (reference sequence). The CDR3 is CASSLGASSSGNTIYF. The CDR3, as DNA: TGTGCCAGCAGTTTAGGAGCTTCAAGCTCTGGAAACACCATATATTTT.

This chain uses TRBV7-9 with TRBJ1-1; 7 positions match TRBD1. The CDR3 is 16 amino acids. The V segment lost 5 bases and the J segment 1 base; nucleotides outside the gene matches: 10. The germline V gene encodes CDR1 SEHNR and CDR2 FQNEAQ (reference sequence). The CDR3 spells CASSRGQGDGNTEAFF. CDR3 DNA: TGTGCCAGCAGCCGGGGTCAGGGGGACGGGAACACTGAAGCTTTCTTT.

This rearrangement joins TRBV10-2 to TRBJ2-2; D perhaps matches TRBD2 (5 bases). This CDR3 comprises 15 residues. Germline V gene sequence: CDR1 WSHSY, CDR2 SAAADI. V lost 8 bases to trimming and J lost 1 base, with 14 bases between them. DNA of the CDR3: TGCGCCAGCTTAAGCGAACGGGGGAACACCGGGGAGCTGTTTTTT. Translated, it gives CASLSERGNTGELFF.

This rearrangement joins TRBV28 to TRBJ1-2, with 8 bases matching TRBD1. V was clipped by 6 bases and J by 8 bases; unmatched bases: 8. The germline gives CDR1 MDHEN, CDR2 SYDVKM. The CDR3 sequence is 13 residues long. The CDR3 region has the DNA TGTGCCAGCAGCCGTGGACAGGGTGTGGGCTACACCTTC. Its translation is CASSRGQGVGYTF.

This clone was observed a few times. The rearrangement joins TRBV18 to TRBJ1-6; D gene uncertain. The ends were cut back, 2 bases at V and 7 bases at J, with 12 bases in the middle. Germline CDR1 is KGHSH and CDR2 is LQKENI. This CDR3 is 15 amino acids long. CDR3 region: CASSPIPAQNSPLHF. Written as DNA, the CDR3 is TGTGCCAGCTCACCAATCCCAGCGCAAAATTCACCCCTCCACTTT.

The chain joins TRBV7-2 to TRBJ2-3, with 13 nucleotides matching TRBD2. V lost 2 bases and J lost 8; bases outside the gene matches: 4. The CDR3 contains 15 residues. Germline V gives CDR1 SGHTA, CDR2 FQGNSA. For the CDR3, the DNA is TGTGCCAGCAGCTTACCCGGACTAGCGGGAGCTACGCAGTATTTT. This translates into CASSLPGLAGATQYF.

This clone was found once. The J gene is TRBJ1-5, the V gene TRBV6-5, with D uncertain. V was cut by 4 bases and J by 0 bases, with 10 bases left in between. Germline CDR1 reads MNHEY; CDR2 reads SVGAGI. CDR3 length: 15 residues. CDR3 sequence: CASSSQPNSNQPQHF. For the CDR3, the DNA is TGTGCCAGCAGTTCACAGCCGAATAGCAATCAGCCCCAGCATTTT.

The chain carries TRBV27 and TRBJ2-2; perhaps TRBD2 as D (5 bases). Trimming left V 6 bases short and J 3 bases short, with 11 bases between. The CDR3 has 14 amino acids. Per germline, CDR1 MNHEY and CDR2 SMNVEV (reference sequence). DNA of the CDR3: TGTGCCAGCAGGGGTTGGAGGTACACCGGGGAGCTGTTTTTT. It encodes CASRGWRYTGELFF.

V and J are TRBV28 and TRBJ2-1, with 9 nucleotides matching TRBD2. The CDR3 contains 17 residues. V lost 8 bases, J lost 9 bases, and 20 bases stayed unmatched. The germline V gene has CDR1 MDHEN and CDR2 SYDVKM. The CDR3 loop reads CASEGAGFRGRAVEQFF. The CDR3, as DNA: TGTGCCAGCGAGGGGGCTGGGTTCCGCGGGAGGGCCGTTGAGCAGTTCTTC. Filled out from reference TRBV28 and TRBJ2-1, the complete variable domain reads DVKVTQSSRYLVKRTGEKVFLECVQDMDHENMFWYRQDPGLGLRLIYFSYDVKMKEKGDIPEGYSVSREKKERFSLILESASTNQTSMYLCASEGAGFRGRAVEQFFGPGTRLTVL.

This clone was counted once. The V gene is TRBV19, the J gene TRBJ2-2; 7 positions match TRBD1. The CDR3 is 14 residues long. Germline-derived CDR1 and CDR2 are LNHDA and SQIVND (reference sequence). Trimming cost V 4 bases and J 5 bases; bases outside gene matches: 4. This CDR3 is CASSKQGITGELFF. Here the CDR3 DNA reads TGTGCCAGTAGTAAACAGGGGATTACCGGGGAGCTGTTTTTT. Complete variable domain (other parts from reference TRBV19 and TRBJ2-2): DGGITQSPKYLFRKEGQNVTLSCEQNLNHDAMYWYRQDPGQGLRLIYYSQIVNDFQKGDIAEGYSVSREKKESFPLTVTSAQKNPTAFYLCASSKQGITGELFFGEGSRLTVL.

The chain has TRBV3-1 (or the pseudogene TRBV3-2) and TRBJ1-4; weak D call: TRBD1 (5 bases). Deletions cut 0 bases from V and 7 bases from J, with 9 bases between. Germline loops: CDR1 LGHDT, CDR2 YNNKEL (reference sequence). The CDR3 contains 14 residues. The CDR3 nucleotides are TGTGCCAGCAGCCAAGAAGGAGGGACTGAAAAACTGTTTTTT. It encodes CASSQEGGTEKLFF.

The chain carries TRBV6-5 and TRBJ2-7; TRBD1 matches at 9 bases. The CDR3 is made up of 14 amino acids. The ends lost 5 bases at V and 2 bases at J; junction bases unmatched: 4. The germline CDR1 and CDR2 sequences are MNHEY and SVGAGI. CDR3 DNA: TGTGCCAGCAGTACATACAGGGGGCCCTACGAGCAGTACTTC. It codes for CASSTYRGPYEQYF.